These 13 T cell receptor beta chains were all obtained from the same sample, sequenced in a study of T cell responses to AZD1222 COVID-19 vaccine. Assay used: immunoSEQ multiplex PCR; TCRdb lists only in-frame clones, some missing. In the table there are around 110,000 clones, 80% to 90% of which are singletons. This material consisted of peripheral blood, taken on day 0 of AZD1222 vaccination. The receptors derive from an adult in good health.

CDR3 loop: CASSTGLAGSYEQYF. CDR3 bases: TGTGCCAGCAGTACGGGACTAGCGGGTTCCTACGAGCAGTACTTC. The chain uses TRBV28 and TRBJ2-7; 12 bases are shared with TRBD2. Germline V gives CDR1 MDHEN, CDR2 SYDVKM. This CDR3 region has 15 residues. The junction had 3 bases not matched to a gene; V was cut back by 5 bases and J by 1 base.

The chain combines TRBV2 with TRBJ2-1; possibly TRBD2 for D (5 bases). The CDR3 has 15 amino acids. Trimming shortened V by 2 bases and J by 4 bases, and 12 bases separated the two germline ends. The V gene's germline CDR1 is SNHLY and CDR2 FYNNEI. The CDR3 DNA is TGTGCCAGCAGTGAAAGAGAGGGATCGTACAATGAGCAGTTCTTC. It translates to CASSEREGSYNEQFF. The full variable domain, in which reference TRBV2 and TRBJ2-1 provide the parts outside the CDR3, is EPEVTQTPSHQVTQMGQEVILRCVPISNHLYFYWYRQILGQKVEFLVSFYNNEISEKSEIFDDQFSVERPDGSNFTLKIRSTKLEDSAMYFCASSEREGSYNEQFFGPGTRLTVL.

This chain links TRBV18 with TRBJ2-3; D is ambiguous. The CDR3 spans 14 residues. In germline, CDR1 is KGHSH, CDR2 LQKENI. Trimming took 0 bases from V and 4 from J, leaving 8 bases between them. DNA for the CDR3: TGTGCCAGCTCACCACCGTCCCCCCCAGATACGCAGTATTTT. Translated, it gives CASSPPSPPDTQYF. The whole variable domain, remainder taken from reference TRBV18 and TRBJ2-3, is NAGVMQNPRHLVRRRGQEARLRCSPMKGHSHVYWYRQLPEEGLKFMVYLQKENIIDESGMPKERFSAEFPKEGPSILRIQQVVRGDSAAYFCASSPPSPPDTQYFGPGTRLTVL.

The V and J genes are TRBV11-2 and TRBJ2-1; 8 bases are a match to TRBD1. CDR3 length: 16 amino acids. Germline V gene sequence: CDR1 SGHAT, CDR2 FQNNGV. V lost 2 bases to trimming and J lost 4 bases; unmatched junction nucleotides: 7. The CDR3 sequence: CASSLKPGGHYNEQFF. The CDR3 nucleotides read TGTGCCAGCAGCTTAAAGCCAGGGGGCCATTACAATGAGCAGTTCTTC. The entire variable domain, with the rest obtained from reference TRBV11-2 and TRBJ2-1, is as follows: EAGVAQSPRYKIIEKRQSVAFWCNPISGHATLYWYQQILGQGPKLLIQFQNNGVVDDSQLPKDRFSAERLKGVDSTLKIQPAKLEDSAVYLCASSLKPGGHYNEQFFGPGTRLTVL.

The sample holds one count of this clone. The chain links TRBV12-5 to TRBJ2-7, with D possibly TRBD2 on 5 matching bases. The CDR3 length is 12 residues. Germline V lookup: CDR1 LGHNT, CDR2 FRNRAP. The ends were cut back, 0 bases at V and 8 bases at J, with 8 bases in the middle. The CDR3 here is CASGLVAAKQYF. CDR3 bases: TGTGCTAGTGGTTTGGTAGCGGCGAAGCAGTACTTC.

CDR3 protein: CASSGVVTQPLYEQYF. CDR3 in DNA: TGTGCCAGCAGTGGGGTAGTAACCCAACCCCTCTACGAGCAGTACTTC. The chain carries TRBV6-2 or TRBV6-3 and TRBJ2-7; the D is unclear. The germline CDR1 and CDR2 sequences are MNHEY and SVGEGT. The CDR3 is 16 residues long. Trimming stripped 5 bases from V and 3 bases from J, with 20 bases between.

CDR3 residues: CASSQEETQYF. The CDR3 DNA reads as TGTGCCAGCAGCCAAGAAGAGACCCAGTACTTC. The gene calls are TRBV3-1 (or the pseudogene TRBV3-2) and TRBJ2-5; no reliable D call. V lost 0 bases to trimming and J lost 4 bases, with 0 bases between them. This CDR3 has 11 residues. Looked up from germline, CDR1 is LGHDT and CDR2 is YNNKEL (reference sequence).

V is TRBV7-2 and J is TRBJ2-3; D is uncertain. From germline, CDR1 is SGHTA and CDR2 FQGNSA. V was shortened by 0 bases and J by 2 bases, with 6 bases between the two germline ends. The CDR3 runs 14 residues. The chain's CDR3 is CASSLARNTDTQYF. The CDR3 DNA is TGTGCCAGCAGCTTAGCCCGGAACACAGATACGCAGTATTTT.

The V call is TRBV15, the J call TRBJ2-7; D might be TRBD1 (6 bases). Germline CDR1 reads LNHNV; CDR2 reads YYDKDF (reference sequence). The CDR3 length is 12 residues. Trimming stripped 1 base from V and 6 bases from J, with 7 bases between. CDR3 sequence reads: CATSRGQVEQYF. In nucleotides, the CDR3 is TGTGCCACCAGCAGAGGACAGGTCGAGCAGTACTTC.

V gene TRBV9 combines with J gene TRBJ2-1; 9 nucleotides match TRBD2. The CDR3 consists of 17 residues. With V trimmed by 0 bases and J by 1 base, 5 bases remained unmatched. CDR1 is SGDLS and CDR2 is YYNGEE in the germline V gene. CDR3 in DNA: TGTGCCAGCAGCGTAGATGCGGGACTAGCTTCCTACAATGAGCAGTTCTTC. It specifies CASSVDAGLASYNEQFF.

This clone appeared a single time. V is TRBV28 and J is TRBJ2-3, with TRBD2 identical over 7 bases. In germline, CDR1 is MDHEN, CDR2 SYDVKM. This CDR3 region has 15 residues. The V segment lost 3 bases and the J segment 5 bases; nucleotides outside the gene matches: 8. This CDR3 is CASSFPGRRGDTQYF. The CDR3 region has the DNA TGTGCCAGCAGTTTCCCCGGGAGGAGAGGAGATACGCAGTATTTT.

This chain joins TRBV28 and TRBJ2-7; D remains ambiguous. The CDR3 has 17 amino acids. Deletions cut 2 bases from V and 0 bases from J, with 17 bases between. Per germline, CDR1 MDHEN and CDR2 SYDVKM. The CDR3 DNA follows: TGTGCCAGCAGTTTAAATGGCGGAGCAGACGCCTCCTACGAGCAGTACTTC. It specifies CASSLNGGADASYEQYF.

V is TRBV5-4 and J is TRBJ2-1, with TRBD1 matching over 7 bases. Trimming took 2 bases from V and 8 from J; bases not matched to a gene: 7. The CDR3 length is 14 residues. CDR1 is SGHNT, CDR2 YYREEE, per germline (reference sequence). The CDR3 region is CASSFFTGVDEQFF. CDR3 coding DNA: TGTGCCAGCAGCTTTTTTACAGGGGTGGATGAGCAGTTCTTC.